Sequencing of this T cell receptor beta chain was carried out in a study of T cell repertoires in cytomegalovirus infection. The wider study: Recently described HLA-C-restricted plus well-studied HLA-B-restricted CMV epitopes were used. Public TCR beta signatures provided an indication of both CMV infection and a matching HLA type. Study-level points and caveats: Of the TCR beta families, the public ones yielded a cumulative frequency that identified carriers of CMV plus the relevant HLA.

As concerns this clonotype: What it binds is not known.

TCRdb fed the reads into MiXCR, producing one record per CDR3 protein. Among 900,000 to 950,000 distinct CDR3 sequences, approximately 31% were seen once, and the ten largest hold roughly 13%. This specimen consisted of cultured CD8+ T cells from PBMCs, obtained from culture after CMV antigen stimulation. This clonotype originated in a human donor in good health (CMV status not recorded). Some clones in this sample may be carry-over from other donors' samples.

This CDR3 is CSVGGREGDYNEQFF. The DNA for the CDR3 is TGCAGCGTTGGGGGTCGAGAGGGGGATTACAATGAGCAGTTCTTC. The chain couples TRBV29-1 to TRBJ2-1; a weak D match, TRBD1 (6 bases). The CDR3 is 15 residues long. Germline lookup yields CDR1 SQVTM and CDR2 ANQGSEA. The V and J ends lost 4 bases and 4 bases respectively, with 17 bases between them.